Presented here are 25 T cell receptor beta chains from one specimen sequenced in a study of blood T cells in healthy people across ages. Combining a sample-barcoded 5' primer with a J-beta primer mix, a second PCR ran for roughly 7 to 12 cycles. TCRdb reanalysed the 5' RACE reads using MiXCR and keeps one entry per CDR3 protein. Of 600,000 or so distinct CDR3 sequences in the sample, around half are singletons; the top ten hold about 22%. The sample taken for sequencing was blood. The receptors shown here come from a man aged 80 or over in good health.

This clonotype was seen once. This clone may be a read error of a much larger clone one base away. V gene TRBV6-6 combines with J gene TRBJ1-2; 8 nucleotides align to TRBD1. Germline V gives CDR1 MNHNY, CDR2 SVGAGI (reference sequence). With V trimmed by 0 bases and J by 3 bases, 6 bases remained unmatched. The CDR3 is 16 amino acids. CDR3 amino acids: CASSYSRVQGDYGYTF. The CDR3 coding sequence is TGTGCCAGCAGTTACTCGAGGGTACAGGGGGACTATGGCTACACCTTC.

The gene calls are TRBV3-1 and TRBJ1-2; D is ambiguous. The V gene lost 3 bases and the J gene lost 1 base, with 15 bases spanning the gap. The CDR3 length is 16 residues. CDR1 LGHDT and CDR2 YNNKEL come from the germline V gene (reference sequence). The CDR3 sequence is CASSHNLQELNYGYTF. CDR3 DNA sequence: TGTGCCAGCAGCCATAATCTGCAGGAGCTTAACTATGGCTACACCTTC.

This clonotype was counted only a few times. The chain recombines TRBV7-2 with TRBJ2-1, with 10 positions matching TRBD1. Trimming cost V 4 bases and J 1 base; bases outside gene matches: 4. The CDR3 extends over 16 amino acids. The V gene's germline CDR1 is SGHTA and CDR2 FQGNSA. The CDR3 region is CASSSRTGGSYNEQFF. In nucleotides, the CDR3 is TGTGCCAGCAGCTCCAGGACAGGGGGTTCCTACAATGAGCAGTTCTTC.

This chain joins TRBV20-1 and TRBJ1-1; D unclear. Germline V CDR1 and CDR2: DFQATT, SNEGSKA (reference sequence). Trimming stripped 6 bases from V and 0 bases from J, with 5 bases between. The CDR3 consists of 11 residues. CDR3 in DNA: TGCAGTGCGGAGGTGAACACTGAAGCTTTCTTT. Protein product: CSAEVNTEAFF.

V is TRBV28 and J is TRBJ2-7; the match to TRBD2 covers 10 bases. Trimming removed 4 bases from V and 6 bases from J; junction bases left unmatched: 12. The germline V gene encodes CDR1 MDHEN and CDR2 SYDVKM. The CDR3 has 16 amino acids. CDR3 DNA: TGTGCCAGCAGTTCGTACTCTAGCGGGAGCTTGAGCGAGCAGTACTTC. Translated, it gives CASSSYSSGSLSEQYF.

This clonotype was counted between two and nine times. The chain carries TRBV12-5 and TRBJ2-6, with 7 positions matching TRBD1. V dropped 7 bases and J dropped 4; count of bases not matched to a gene: 13. The CDR3 covers 17 residues. The germline CDR1 and CDR2 sequences are LGHNT and FRNRAP. The CDR3 loop reads CASANKGAVLGANVLTF. In nucleotides, the CDR3 is TGTGCTAGTGCCAATAAGGGGGCGGTGCTCGGGGCCAACGTCCTGACTTTC.

This clonotype occurred a few times. The chain uses TRBV7-2 and TRBJ1-2, with D perhaps TRBD1 (5 bases). CDR3 length equals 15 residues. Per germline, CDR1 SGHTA and CDR2 FQGNSA. The V end was cut by 3 bases, the J end by 0 bases, with 11 bases between. CDR3 amino acids: CASSFGQGANYGYTF. The CDR3 bases are TGTGCCAGCAGCTTTGGGCAGGGAGCTAACTATGGCTACACCTTC.

V and J are TRBV7-7 and TRBJ2-5, with 8 bases matching TRBD2. Germline-derived CDR1 and CDR2 are SSHAT and FNYEAQ (reference sequence). This CDR3 is 14 amino acids long. The CDR3 region is CASGEGTSPETQYF. DNA for the CDR3: TGTGCTAGCGGGGAGGGAACGTCCCCAGAGACCCAGTACTTC.

Concerning this clonotype itself: This clone may be a read error of a much larger clone one base away. This chain joins TRBV6-1 and TRBJ2-4, with 7 positions matching TRBD1. From germline, CDR1 is MNHNS and CDR2 SASEGT. CDR3 length equals 16 residues. The CDR3 loop is CASSRQGRDAKNSQYF. The CDR3, as DNA: TGTGCCAGCAGTAGACAGGGCCGGGATGCTAAAAACAGTCAGTACTTC.

To note about this clonotype: At one end, the junction sequence differs from germline, possibly due to a read error. The chain recombines TRBV20-1 with TRBJ2-4, with 7 bases aligning to TRBD2. The DNA end lines up better with TRBJ2-7; the J call may be wrong. Looked up from germline, CDR1 is DFQATT and CDR2 is SNEGSKA (reference sequence). The CDR3 loop spans 15 amino acids. The CDR3 nucleotides are TGCGGTGCTAGAGGTGGGACTATCGGCACCTACGAGCAGTACTTC. This translates into CGARGGTIGTYEQYF.

The chain uses TRBV6-5 and TRBJ1-1; the D gene is possibly TRBD1 (5 bases). The CDR3 runs 16 residues. The germline gives CDR1 MNHEY, CDR2 SVGAGI. Trimming removed 6 bases from V and 4 bases from J, with 21 bases in between. CDR3 DNA sequence: TGTGCCAGCAGCAAACCTACCCGACAGCAAGGCACTGAAGCTTTCTTT. Translation gives CASSKPTRQQGTEAFF.

This clonotype occurred once. V is TRBV20-1 and J is TRBJ2-3, with D unclear. The CDR3 loop spans 16 amino acids. Trimming cost V 3 bases and J 5 bases, with 21 bases left between them. CDR1 is DFQATT and CDR2 is SNEGSKA in the germline V gene (reference sequence). CDR3 amino acids: CSARDVQQLGKDTQYF. The CDR3 nucleotides read TGCAGTGCTAGGGATGTTCAGCAGTTAGGGAAAGATACGCAGTATTTT.

This chain connects TRBV4-2 to TRBJ2-7; 10 nucleotides match TRBD2. Germline values: CDR1 LGHNA, CDR2 YNFKEQ. V dropped 2 bases and J dropped 0; count of bases not matched to a gene: 10. This CDR3 has 18 amino acids. CDR3 sequence (DNA): TGTGCCAGCAGCCAAAGGGCTAGCGGGAGTGCTAGCTCCTACGAGCAGTACTTC. Translated, it gives CASSQRASGSASSYEQYF.

Worth noting for this clonotype: Relative to the germline gene, one junction end is altered; a read error may explain this. The rearrangement links TRBV6-6 to TRBJ2-5; D gene unclear. The CDR3 contains 15 residues. Germline V CDR1 and CDR2: MNHNY, SVGAGI (reference sequence). CDR3 sequence reads: CASSYSRTPVETQYF. CDR3 nucleotide sequence: TGCGCCAGCAGTTACTCCCGGACCCCGGTCGAGACCCAGTACTTC.

The V gene is TRBV7-9, the J gene TRBJ2-3, with D possibly being TRBD1 (6 bases). The length of the CDR3 is 15 residues. CDR1 and CDR2 from the germline V gene are SEHNR and FQNEAQ (reference sequence). V was trimmed by 4 bases and J by 0 bases, leaving 11 bases between them. The CDR3 nucleotides are TGTGCCAGCAGCTCGAGGACAGAGAGCACAGATACGCAGTATTTT. Translation gives CASSSRTESTDTQYF.

This clonotype was counted only a few times. This chain uses TRBV28 with TRBJ2-7, with 11 bases lining up with TRBD2. The CDR3 totals 15 residues. CDR1 is MDHEN, CDR2 SYDVKM, per germline. J lost 7 bases, V lost 4 bases, and 9 bases had no gene match. CDR3 nucleotides: TGTGCCAGCAGTTCCCTACTAGCGGGAGCGGAAGAGCAGTACTTC. It encodes CASSSLLAGAEEQYF.

This clonotype was seen more than once but under ten times. J is TRBJ1-4 and V is TRBV7-2, with 12 bases lining up with TRBD1. The ends lost 4 bases at V and 10 bases at J; junction bases unmatched: 7. Germline CDR1 reads SGHTA; CDR2 reads FQGNSA. The CDR3 sequence is 15 residues long. The CDR3 DNA follows: TGTGCCAGCAGCTCCTCCGGGACAGGGGGCGCAAAACTGTTTTTT. Protein sequence: CASSSSGTGGAKLFF. Full variable domain (rest looked up from reference TRBV7-2 and TRBJ1-4): GAGVSQSPSNKVTEKGKDVELRCDPISGHTALYWYRQSLGQGLEFLIYFQGNSAPDKSGLPSDRFSAERTGGSVSTLTIQRTQQEDSAVYLCASSSSGTGGAKLFFGSGTQLSVL.

Worth noting for this clonotype: Since a much larger clone is just one base distant, this may be a read error. The chain is built from TRBV6-5 and TRBJ2-3, with unresolved D. From germline, CDR1 is MNHEY and CDR2 SVGAGI. The CDR3 sequence is 15 residues long. In nucleotides, the CDR3 is TGTGCCAGCAGAGGACGGAATACTCTCACAGATGCGCAGTATTTT. This sequence encodes CASRGRNTLTDAQYF.

This clonotype was recorded a few times. The V and J genes are TRBV6-4 and TRBJ2-1; D remains ambiguous. This CDR3 comprises 14 residues. The V end lost 3 bases, the J end lost 0 bases, and 6 bases lay between the germline ends. Per germline, CDR1 MRHNA and CDR2 SNTAGT. CDR3 protein: CASSEGHSYNEQFF. The DNA of the CDR3 is TGTGCCAGCAGTGAAGGTCACTCCTACAATGAGCAGTTCTTC.

This clonotype was detected a few times. CDR3 bases: TGTGCCAGCAGCCCCCGTAGTTGGGGGGCAGGGGAGCTATATGGCTACACCTTC. Translation: CASSPRSWGAGELYGYTF. The chain employs TRBV9 and TRBJ1-2; D perhaps matches TRBD1 (6 bases). From germline, CDR1 is SGDLS and CDR2 YYNGEE. Trimming cost V 4 bases and J 5 bases, with 27 bases left between them. The CDR3 spans 18 residues. The complete variable domain, with remaining parts taken from reference TRBV9 and TRBJ1-2, reads DSGVTQTPKHLITATGQRVTLRCSPRSGDLSVYWYQQSLDQGLQFLIQYYNGEERAKGNILERFSAQQFPDLHSELNLSSLELGDSALYFCASSPRSWGAGELYGYTFGSGTRLTVV.

This clonotype has a single count. The chain is built from TRBV20-1 and TRBJ1-5; maybe TRBD1 (6 bases). The CDR3 contains 17 residues. Germline V gives CDR1 DFQATT, CDR2 SNEGSKA (reference sequence). The V gene lost 4 bases and the J gene lost 1 base, with 20 bases spanning the gap. The CDR3 DNA reads as TGCAGTGCTATGGACCCAACAGGGATGGGGAGCAATCAGCCCCAGCATTTT. It translates to CSAMDPTGMGSNQPQHF.

The chain couples TRBV4-3 to TRBJ2-1, with D uncertain. Germline CDR1 LGHNA, CDR2 YSLEER. The CDR3 consists of 13 residues. V dropped 0 bases and J dropped 9 bases, with 9 bases sitting between them. The CDR3 region is CASSQDLDREQFF. In DNA, the CDR3 is TGCGCCAGCAGCCAAGATCTCGATCGTGAGCAGTTCTTC.

The V gene is TRBV6-2 or TRBV6-3, the J gene TRBJ2-7; D is possibly TRBD2 (5 bases). The germline V gene encodes CDR1 MNHEY and CDR2 SVGEGT. V was trimmed by 6 bases and J by 2 bases, leaving 8 bases between them. This CDR3 contains 12 residues. The CDR3 here is CASRLGAYEQYF. The CDR3 DNA sequence: TGTGCCAGCAGGCTGGGAGCCTACGAGCAGTACTTC.

The DNA for the CDR3 is TGTGCCAGCAGCGATGGACAAATTACCGGCTGGGCCCTCCACTTT. This sequence encodes CASSDGQITGWALHF. The chain has TRBV3-1 and TRBJ1-6; a possible D gene is TRBD1 (5 bases). Trimming removed 5 bases at V and 14 bases at J, with 22 bases between. This CDR3 has 15 amino acids. Per germline, CDR1 LGHDT and CDR2 YNNKEL (reference sequence).

This clonotype was seen a few times. The V and J genes are TRBV4-3 and TRBJ2-7, with D possibly matching TRBD1 (5 bases). Trimming removed 0 bases from V and 3 bases from J, with 12 bases in between. Germline CDR1 LGHNA, CDR2 YSLEER. The CDR3 has 15 residues. The CDR3 is CASSQDGANLYEQYF. CDR3 nucleotides: TGCGCCAGCAGCCAAGATGGGGCCAACCTCTACGAGCAGTACTTC.